One and the same sample provided the 18 T cell receptor beta chains below, sequenced in a study of tumor-infiltrating lymphocytes in primary liver carcinoma. The source material, 20-30 mg of unsorted bulk tissue, was used to co-extract RNA and DNA. A constant-region primer primed TCR beta cDNA synthesis from about 530 ng of total RNA. Employing slightly modified ARM-PCR, three nested multiplex PCR rounds were run, and these gave rise to the TCR beta libraries. The opening two PCR rounds, about 11 cycles each, paired TRBV1-TRBV30 forward primers with a C-beta reverse primer. One entry per CDR3 protein, called by TCRdb with MiXCR from the multiplex PCR reads. The sample lists about 120,000 distinct CDR3 sequences, around 70% occurring once. Sequencing was done on a sample of tumor-adjacent normal liver tissue. These receptors were taken from a woman aged 55-75 years with primary liver carcinoma and hepatitis B virus infection.

This clonotype has at least ten counts. The rearrangement uses TRBV6-1 and TRBJ2-7; D uncertain. Germline CDR1 MNHNS, CDR2 SASEGT. V was shortened by 5 bases and J by 2 bases, with 13 bases between the two germline ends. CDR3 size: 14 residues. CDR3 coding DNA: TGTGCCAGCAGTCGGGCAGGTGTAACCTACGAGCAGTACTTC. It codes for CASSRAGVTYEQYF.

Note on this clonotype: This may arise from a read error, as a much more abundant clone is one base away. The gene calls are TRBV28 and TRBJ2-7, with no clear D. CDR3 length: 12 amino acids. Germline V lookup: CDR1 MDHEN, CDR2 SYDVKM. CDR3 residues: CDSSLFTYEQYF. The CDR3 DNA reads as TGTGACAGCAGTTTGTTCACGTACGAGCAGTACTTC.

With respect to this clonotype: One junction end does not reproduce the germline sequence, and a read error may be involved. The chain uses TRBV5-4 and TRBJ1-1; D is unclear. Germline V gene sequence: CDR1 SGHNT, CDR2 YYREEE (reference sequence). The CDR3 consists of 14 residues. CDR3 in DNA: TGTGCAAGCAGCTTGAGGTACTTGAAGACTGAAGCTTTCTTT. The encoded protein is CASSLRYLKTEAFF. The whole variable domain, remainder taken from reference TRBV5-4 and TRBJ1-1, is ETGVTQSPTHLIKTRGQQVTLRCSSQSGHNTVSWYQQALGQGPQFIFQYYREEENGRGNFPPRFSGLQFPNYSSELNVNALELDDSALYLCASSLRYLKTEAFFGQGTRLTVV.

This clonotype has just a few counts. This sequence joins TRBV6-5 and TRBJ2-3; D perhaps matches TRBD1 (6 bases). This CDR3 spans 14 amino acids. Germline CDR1 and CDR2: MNHEY and SVGAGI. Trimming left V 8 bases short and J 3 bases short, with 15 bases between. This CDR3 is CASGNGRGTDTQYF. DNA of the CDR3: TGTGCCAGCGGCAATGGCAGGGGAACAGATACGCAGTATTTT.

A remark on this clonotype: The germline gene is not matched at one end of the junction; a read error may be the cause. This chain uses TRBV6-2 or TRBV6-3 with TRBJ2-7; 9 bases align to TRBD2. Per germline, CDR1 MNHEY and CDR2 SVGEGT. The CDR3 contains 19 residues. The CDR3 loop reads CASSSCTSASGKRSYEQHF. The CDR3 coding sequence is TGTGCCAGCAGTTCTTGTACTTCGGCTAGCGGGAAGCGCTCCTACGAGCAGCACTTC.

The rearrangement links TRBV28 to TRBJ1-1, with a possible D match to TRBD1 (5 bases). The CDR3 has 17 residues. V lost 5 bases to trimming and J lost 4 bases, with 23 bases between them. The germline V gene encodes CDR1 MDHEN and CDR2 SYDVKM. CDR3 in DNA: TGTGCCAGCAGTATGGACCAGGAGGGGTCTTGGAGCACTGAAGCTTTCTTT. It specifies CASSMDQEGSWSTEAFF.

The CDR3 loop is CASNDYISLPQFF. For the CDR3, the DNA is TGTGCCAGCAACGACTACATCAGCTTGCCACAGTTCTTC. V usage is TRBV6-1 and J usage is TRBJ2-1, with D perhaps TRBD2 (5 bases). V shed 7 bases and J shed 13 bases, with 20 bases lying between them. The CDR3 is 13 residues long. Germline CDR1 is MNHNS and CDR2 is SASEGT.

CDR3 protein: CASSRRTSGTQGGTGELFF. CDR3 nucleotide sequence: TGCGCCAGCAGCAGGAGGACTAGCGGGACTCAAGGTGGCACCGGGGAGCTGTTTTTT. The chain links TRBV5-1 to TRBJ2-2, with 12 bases fitting TRBD2. CDR1 is SGHRS, CDR2 YFSETQ, per germline. The CDR3 runs to 19 residues. Losses at the gene ends were 4 bases for V and 4 bases for J; bases not matched to a gene: 14.

V and J are TRBV11-3 and TRBJ2-1; TRBD1 is a possible D gene (5 bases). This CDR3 spans 13 amino acids. Germline V gives CDR1 SGHNT, CDR2 YENEEA. CDR3 nucleotide sequence: TGTGTCAGTAGCTCACCTCGGGTTAGGGGGCAGTTCTTC. This gives the protein CVSSSPRVRGQFF. The full variable domain, with the rest looked up from reference TRBV11-3 and TRBJ2-1, is EAGVVQSPRYKIIEKKQPVAFWCNPISGHNTLYWYLQNLGQGPELLIRYENEEAVDDSQLPKDRFSAERLKGVDSTLKIQPAELGDSAVYLCVSSSPRVRGQFFGPGTRLTVL.

This clonotype has ten or more counts. This chain joins TRBV12-3 or TRBV12-4 and TRBJ2-1, with 8 nucleotides matching TRBD2. The CDR3 spans 15 residues. Trimming took 4 bases from V and 3 from J; bases not matched to a gene: 5. The CDR3 DNA sequence: TGTGCCAGCAGTTCCCCGGGGGGGGGCTACAATGAGCAGTTCTTC. It is translated as CASSSPGGGYNEQFF.

In its sample, this clonotype was seen a few times. V is TRBV6-5 and J is TRBJ1-2; 8 bases fit TRBD1. Germline V CDR1 and CDR2: MNHEY, SVGAGI. With 7 bases clipped from V and 8 bases from J, the junction kept 9 bases outside the gene matches. This CDR3 region has 13 residues. The CDR3 here is CASNLGQGRGYTF. The DNA of the CDR3 is TGTGCCAGCAACCTCGGACAGGGCCGAGGCTACACCTTC.

In its sample, this clonotype was seen many times. This chain links TRBV4-1 with TRBJ1-1; TRBD1 matches at 9 bases. Germline loops: CDR1 MGHRA, CDR2 YSYEKL. The CDR3 has 17 residues. V trimming: 1 base; J trimming: 4 bases; junction bases outside the gene matches: 10. The CDR3 region has the DNA TGCGCCAGCAGCCAAGGCGCCGGGACAGGGCTTTTCACTGAAGCTTTCTTT. Translation: CASSQGAGTGLFTEAFF.

A remark on this clonotype: This could be a read error, since a much larger clone is one nucleotide away. V and J are TRBV28 and TRBJ2-3; tentative D call: TRBD1 (6 bases). Germline loops: CDR1 MDHEN, CDR2 SYDVKM. The CDR3 runs 16 residues. Trimming took 6 bases from V and 2 from J, leaving 18 bases between them. The DNA for the CDR3 is TGTGCCAGCAGACCTCAGGGGTCGGTGCACACAGATACGCAGTATTTT. Its protein is CASRPQGSVHTDTQYF.

This clonotype came up once. V usage is TRBV9 and J usage is TRBJ1-2, with D maybe TRBD1 (6 bases). There are 15 residues in the CDR3. The V gene lost 0 bases and the J gene lost 4 bases, with 13 bases spanning the gap. Germline CDR1 and CDR2: SGDLS and YYNGEE. CDR3 protein: CASSVGTAVPYGYTF. The CDR3 DNA sequence: TGTGCCAGCAGCGTAGGGACAGCGGTCCCCTATGGCTACACCTTC.

Note on this clonotype: A much larger clone lies a single base off, so this may be a read error. The chain recombines TRBV11-2 with TRBJ2-1; possibly TRBD1 for D (6 bases). Germline V gives CDR1 SGHAT, CDR2 FQNNGV. The CDR3 has 13 amino acids. CDR3 bases: TGTACCAGCAGCTTAGGACAGTACAATGAGCGGTTCTTC. As protein: CTSSLGQYNERFF.

The V and J genes are TRBV30 and TRBJ1-1; D is ambiguous. The CDR3 extends over 14 amino acids. Germline V gene lookup returns CDR1 GTSNPN and CDR2 SVGIG (reference sequence). V lost 2 bases and J lost 4, with 14 bases in between. The CDR3 here is CAWSKGCLITEAFF. In DNA form, the CDR3 reads TGTGCCTGGAGTAAAGGGTGCCTAATCACTGAAGCTTTCTTT.

As regards this clonotype: The junction departs from germline at one end; a sequencing error may be responsible. The chain recombines TRBV11-2 with TRBJ2-3, with 8 nucleotides matching TRBD2. Germline CDR1 reads SGHAT; CDR2 reads FQNNGV. The CDR3 totals 15 residues. The CDR3 reads CASSLTGGLADTQYF. CDR3 bases: TGTGCCAGTAGCTTAACCGGCGGACTAGCAGATACACAGTATTTT. The whole variable domain, remainder taken from reference TRBV11-2 and TRBJ2-3, is EAGVAQSPRYKIIEKRQSVAFWCNPISGHATLYWYQQILGQGPKLLIQFQNNGVVDDSQLPKDRFSAERLKGVDSTLKIQPAKLEDSAVYLCASSLTGGLADTQYFGPGTRLTVL.

The chain recombines TRBV18 with TRBJ2-3; 9 bases match TRBD2. The germline V gene encodes CDR1 KGHSH and CDR2 LQKENI. Germline trimming cut 3 bases from V and 4 bases from J; bases unmatched to any gene: 8. The CDR3 is 16 amino acids. This chain's CDR3 is CASSPRLAAASDTQYF. For the CDR3, the DNA is TGTGCCAGCTCACCCCGACTAGCGGCGGCGTCAGATACGCAGTATTTT. The whole variable domain, remainder taken from reference TRBV18 and TRBJ2-3, is NAGVMQNPRHLVRRRGQEARLRCSPMKGHSHVYWYRQLPEEGLKFMVYLQKENIIDESGMPKERFSAEFPKEGPSILRIQQVVRGDSAAYFCASSPRLAAASDTQYFGPGTRLTVL.